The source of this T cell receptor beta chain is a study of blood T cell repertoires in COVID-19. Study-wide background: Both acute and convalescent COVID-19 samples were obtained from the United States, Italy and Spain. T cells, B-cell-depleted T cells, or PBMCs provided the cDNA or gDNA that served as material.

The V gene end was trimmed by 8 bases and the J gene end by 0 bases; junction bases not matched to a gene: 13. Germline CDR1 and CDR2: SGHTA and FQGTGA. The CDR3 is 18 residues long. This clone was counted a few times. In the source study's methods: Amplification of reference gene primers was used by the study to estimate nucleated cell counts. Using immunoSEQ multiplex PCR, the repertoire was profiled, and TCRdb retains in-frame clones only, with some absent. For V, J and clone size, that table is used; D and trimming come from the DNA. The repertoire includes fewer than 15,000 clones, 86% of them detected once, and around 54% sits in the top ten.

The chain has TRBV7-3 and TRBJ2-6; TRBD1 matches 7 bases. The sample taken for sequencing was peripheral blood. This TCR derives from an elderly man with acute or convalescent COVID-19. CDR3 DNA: TGTGCCAGCGAACCCATCGCCAGGGGGTTCTCTGGGGCCAACGTCCTGACTTTC. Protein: CASEPIARGFSGANVLTF.